This T cell receptor beta chain was retrieved from a study of low-dose radiotherapy and immunotherapy resistance in tumors. Study-level information: Intravenous cyclophosphamide 200 mg/m2 was given every two weeks, one day before radiation and immunotherapy.

Priming of first-strand cDNA relied on TRAV- and TRBV-specific primers (covering alpha and beta chains). Amplification of TCRs used a constant-region primer and V-primer adapter for about 18 PCR cycles. TCRdb recomputed calls from the reads with MiXCR, one row per CDR3 protein. Here the sample spans just over 90,000 distinct CDR3 sequences, approximately 22% being singletons. Ten or more counts support this clonotype. The CDR3 spans 14 residues. The V gene's germline CDR1 is MNHNY and CDR2 SVGAGI (reference sequence). Trimming left V 4 bases short and J 0 bases short, with 7 bases between. The time point: after trial treatment. The treatment: LDRT plus nivolumab, ipilimumab, low-dose cyclophosphamide and aspirin (RACIN trial).

Sequencing was performed on PBMCs, taken after low-dose radiotherapy plus immunotherapy. The chain uses TRBV6-6 and TRBJ1-5; no clear D gene. The sequence was collected from a female donor with ovarian cancer. The CDR3 DNA follows: TGTGCCAGCAGTTTCCGCGCTAGCAATCAGCCCCAGCATTTT. Translating gives CASSFRASNQPQHF.